This T cell receptor (beta chain) was captured in a study of shared clonotypes between healthy human individuals. Study context: CD4 naive and memory got three plates each, CD8 naive two, CD8 memory one.

Assay used: immunoSEQ multiplex PCR; TCRdb lists only in-frame clones, some missing. The sample lists some 660,000 clones, roughly 72% seen once, with roughly 2% in the top ten. Comments on this clone: Its antigen is undetermined.

Notes on the study in general: The genetic and exposure-history diversity represented was limited by few donors.

CDR3 length: 17 residues. Germline V gene lookup returns CDR1 LNHDA and CDR2 SQIVND (reference sequence). V gave up 3 bases and J gave up 2 bases, with 16 bases separating them. The sequenced material came from memory CD4+ T cells sorted from blood. Subset meaning: CD45RA-negative fraction. The chain combines TRBV19 with TRBJ2-2; TRBD2 is a possible D gene (6 bases). This TCR derives from a woman aged 30 to 39 in good health. The CDR3 DNA is TGTGCCAGTAGTATGAGGTTTGGCGGGACTAACACCGGGGAGCTGTTTTTT. Translating gives CASSMRFGGTNTGELFF.